Following are 14 T cell receptor beta chains from one sample sequenced in a study of regulatory T cells in long-lasting Graves disease (dated by TCRdb to the early 2020s). Library preparation used multiplex PCR. These reads were obtained on an Illumina HiSeq 4000. To build TCR beta libraries, CDR3 regions were amplified by Arm-PCR using iRepertoire HTBI primers. The raw public data were reprocessed by TCRdb itself: fastp quality trimming at Q25, MiXCR clonotype calling, in-frame beta chains only. One record per CDR3 amino acid sequence lists the most common genes and DNA. Present in this sample are hundreds of thousands of distinct CDR3 sequences, roughly 16% of which were seen just once. Of the sample, roughly 18% falls within the top ten clones. Taken with the paper, the label for time point translates to: newly diagnosed GD, antithyroid drugs for less than 3 months. For both TCR sequencing and RNA sequencing, RNA was extracted from PBMCs in TRIzol.

The sample was also linked to a second study, of T cells in Graves' hyperthyroidism and ophthalmopathy.

The sample consisted of peripheral blood mononuclear cells (PBMCs), taken at new diagnosis, from a patient treated with antithyroid drugs. The receptors originated from a woman aged 25 to 39 with Graves disease. Donor details come from another sample of the same person, matched by shared clones.

The chain combines TRBV11-3 with TRBJ2-3, with no clear D. Germline values: CDR1 SGHNT, CDR2 YENEEA. The CDR3 totals 13 residues. V lost 5 bases, J lost 5 bases, and 11 bases lay in between. Here the CDR3 reads CASSPHGLDTQYF. For the CDR3, the DNA is TGTGCCAGCAGCCCGCATGGTCTAGATACGCAGTATTTT.

At least ten counts were recorded for this clonotype. The chain recombines TRBV6-1 with TRBJ1-2; the D gene is possibly TRBD1 (6 bases). The CDR3 runs 18 residues. Germline CDR1 MNHNS, CDR2 SASEGT. Trimming took 7 bases from V and 5 from J, leaving 29 bases between them. The CDR3 DNA is TGTGCCAGCACCCCTAGGGTGTTCGGGGGCGGTTTGGTGTATGGCTACACCTTC. Translating gives CASTPRVFGGGLVYGYTF.

The V gene is TRBV18, the J gene TRBJ2-3; D gene uncertain. V was trimmed by 3 bases and J by 4 bases, leaving 11 bases between them. CDR1 is KGHSH, CDR2 LQKENI, per germline. This CDR3 region has 14 residues. CDR3 in DNA: TGTGCCAGCTCACCTCCCCTTCGGGCAGATACGCAGTATTTT. Residues: CASSPPLRADTQYF.

This clonotype was seen only a few times. The chain joins TRBV6-1 to TRBJ2-2; 9 bases are shared with TRBD2. Per germline, CDR1 MNHNS and CDR2 SASEGT. V dropped 8 bases and J dropped 6; count of bases not matched to a gene: 4. CDR3 length equals 13 residues. The CDR3 sequence is CASRGRAAGELFF. DNA of the CDR3: TGTGCCAGCCGCGGGAGGGCCGCCGGGGAGCTGTTTTTT.

V usage is TRBV20-1 and J usage is TRBJ1-1, with D maybe TRBD1 (6 bases). The V gene's germline CDR1 is DFQATT and CDR2 SNEGSKA (reference sequence). This CDR3 is built from 12 residues. This chain's CDR3 is CSAHGQSTEAFF. CDR3 DNA: TGCAGCGCCCATGGACAGAGCACTGAAGCTTTCTTT.

This clonotype was detected only a few times. CDR3: CSANAGASNQPQHF. CDR3 sequence (DNA): TGCAGTGCTAACGCAGGGGCGAGCAATCAGCCCCAGCATTTT. The chain links TRBV20-1 to TRBJ1-5, with TRBD1 as a possible D gene (6 bases). Germline CDR1 reads DFQATT; CDR2 reads SNEGSKA (reference sequence). The ends were cut back, 4 bases at V and 1 base at J, with 11 bases in the middle. The CDR3 is made up of 14 amino acids.

The table lists this clonotype with a few counts. The chain has TRBV6-5 and TRBJ1-2; no definite D call. The CDR3 is 16 residues long. Trimming took off 2 bases at V and 8 bases at J, with 21 bases between the two ends. Germline-derived CDR1 and CDR2 are MNHEY and SVGAGI. The DNA for the CDR3 is TGTGCCAGCAGTTACCCCCGTAGGAATAAGACTGTAGGCTACACCTTC. Protein sequence: CASSYPRRNKTVGYTF.

This clonotype was observed many times. V usage is TRBV2 and J usage is TRBJ2-5, with D tentatively TRBD1 (5 bases). The CDR3 sequence is 15 residues long. V was clipped by 1 base and J by 1 base, with 10 bases between them. Germline V CDR1 and CDR2: SNHLY, FYNNEI. The CDR3 protein is CASSEVGAFQETQYF. In nucleotides, the CDR3 is TGTGCCAGCAGTGAAGTAGGGGCCTTCCAAGAGACCCAGTACTTC.

This clonotype was detected many times. The V and J genes are TRBV2 and TRBJ2-5, with D perhaps TRBD1 (6 bases). V dropped 4 bases and J dropped 5 bases, with 14 bases sitting between them. In germline, CDR1 is SNHLY, CDR2 FYNNEI. This CDR3 has 14 residues. CDR3 in DNA: TGTGCCAGCAGTGGGACAGCCTCGGGGGAGACCCAGTACTTC. This translates into CASSGTASGETQYF. Based on the CDR3 plus reference TRBV2 and TRBJ2-5, the full variable domain is EPEVTQTPSHQVTQMGQEVILRCVPISNHLYFYWYRQILGQKVEFLVSFYNNEISEKSEIFDDQFSVERPDGSNFTLKIRSTKLEDSAMYFCASSGTASGETQYFGPGTRLLVL.

This clonotype was counted only a few times. V is TRBV4-1 and J is TRBJ1-2, with D uncertain. The ends were cut back, 0 bases at V and 4 bases at J, with 12 bases in the middle. This CDR3 is built from 15 residues. Germline lookup yields CDR1 MGHRA and CDR2 YSYEKL. DNA of the CDR3: TGCGCCAGCAGCCAAGAGGCAGCCAACCTCTATGGCTACACCTTC. This gives the protein CASSQEAANLYGYTF.

This chain connects TRBV15 to TRBJ2-5; no clear D gene. The V gene lost 1 base and the J gene lost 2 bases, with 5 bases spanning the gap. Looked up from germline, CDR1 is LNHNV and CDR2 is YYDKDF (reference sequence). The CDR3 extends over 13 amino acids. The CDR3 DNA is TGTGCCACCAGCAGAGTACAACAAGAGACCCAGTACTTC. Amino acids: CATSRVQQETQYF.

This clonotype has at least ten counts. This chain joins TRBV27 and TRBJ1-4; no firm D call. In germline, CDR1 is MNHEY, CDR2 SMNVEV (reference sequence). The CDR3 covers 15 residues. Trimming removed 4 bases from V and 4 bases from J, with 13 bases in between. The DNA of the CDR3 is TGTGCCAGCAGTTCCCACGGGAGGGATAATGAAAAACTGTTTTTT. Translating it yields CASSSHGRDNEKLFF.

Notes on this clonotype: One end of the junction varies from germline; a read error may be responsible. V gene TRBV20-1 combines with J gene TRBJ2-2, with D possibly called TRBD1 or TRBD2 (5 bases each). Looked up from germline, CDR1 is DFQATT and CDR2 is SNEGSKA (reference sequence). CDR3 size: 13 residues. CDR3 amino acids: CSAPDRNTGELLF. CDR3 coding DNA: TGCAGTGCTCCCGACAGAAACACCGGGGAGCTGCTTTTT.

This clonotype has a count of ten or more. V gene TRBV2 combines with J gene TRBJ2-1; 7 bases map to TRBD2. Looked up from germline, CDR1 is SNHLY and CDR2 is FYNNEI. The V segment lost 7 bases and the J segment 1 base; nucleotides outside the gene matches: 7. CDR3 length: 15 amino acids. The CDR3 here is CASILRLASYNEQFF. The CDR3 region has the DNA TGTGCCAGCATTCTAAGACTAGCTTCCTACAATGAGCAGTTCTTC. Using reference TRBV2 and TRBJ2-1 for the parts outside the CDR3, the full variable domain is EPEVTQTPSHQVTQMGQEVILRCVPISNHLYFYWYRQILGQKVEFLVSFYNNEISEKSEIFDDQFSVERPDGSNFTLKIRSTKLEDSAMYFCASILRLASYNEQFFGPGTRLTVL.